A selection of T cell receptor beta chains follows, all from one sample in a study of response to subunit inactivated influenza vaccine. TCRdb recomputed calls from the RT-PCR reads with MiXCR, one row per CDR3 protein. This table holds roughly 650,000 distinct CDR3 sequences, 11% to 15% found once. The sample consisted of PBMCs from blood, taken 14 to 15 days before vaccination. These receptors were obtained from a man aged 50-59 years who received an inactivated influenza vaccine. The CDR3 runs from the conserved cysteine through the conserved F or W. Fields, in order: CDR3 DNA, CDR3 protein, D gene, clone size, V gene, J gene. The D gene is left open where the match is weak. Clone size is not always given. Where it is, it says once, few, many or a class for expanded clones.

TGCAGTGCTGTCCCGGGGCACAATGAGCAGTTCTTC,CSAVPGHNEQFF,.,few,TRBV20-1,TRBJ2-1
TGCAGTGCTAGAGTAGGGGCGGGCTCCTACGAGCAGTACTTC,CSARVGAGSYEQYF,.,.,TRBV20-1,TRBJ2-7
TGTGCCAGCAAATGGGGGACCCCCTACAATGAGCAGTTCTTC,CASKWGTPYNEQFF,.,.,TRBV28,TRBJ2-1
TGTGCCAGCAGCTTAGGACAGCACACAGATACGCAGTATTTT,CASSLGQHTDTQYF,.,few,TRBV7-8,TRBJ2-3
TGTGCCAGCAGTTATATTAGGAGTGAATCAGATACGCAGTATTTT,CASSYIRSESDTQYF,.,few,TRBV6-2/TRBV6-3,TRBJ2-3
TGCGCCAGCAGCTCAGTACAGGGGGAAGAGACCCAGTACTTC,CASSSVQGEETQYF,TRBD1,.,TRBV5-1,TRBJ2-5
TGCAGTGCCCAGAGCGGCTCTGGGGCCAACGTCCTGACTTTC,CSAQSGSGANVLTF,.,once,TRBV20-1,TRBJ2-6
TGTGCCAGCAGTTTTGGGCAGATCCAGCCCCAGCATTTT,CASSFGQIQPQHF,.,.,TRBV28,TRBJ1-5
TGTGCCAGCAGCGTAGGTCGAGGGGAGCACGAGCAGTACTTC,CASSVGRGEHEQYF,.,many,TRBV9,TRBJ2-7
TGTGCCAGCAGTTCGATCGGGGTCATTGACGACTACGAGCAGTACTTC,CASSSIGVIDDYEQYF,.,few,TRBV28,TRBJ2-7
TGTGCCAGCAGTCCGACTAGACGACCAGATACGCAGTATTTT,CASSPTRRPDTQYF,.,.,TRBV12-3/TRBV12-4,TRBJ2-3
TGCGCCAGCAGCTCACCCCGGGACAGCAAAAACATTCAGTACTTC,CASSSPRDSKNIQYF,TRBD1,few,TRBV5-1,TRBJ2-4
TGTGCCAGCAGCCAAGATTGGCTAGCGGGAGGCGGGAGTGAGCAGTTCTTC,CASSQDWLAGGGSEQFF,TRBD2,.,TRBV3-1,TRBJ2-1
TGTGCCAGCAGTGGACAGGGGACCTCCTACGAGCAGTACTTC,CASSGQGTSYEQYF,TRBD1,few,TRBV2,TRBJ2-7
TGTGCCAGTATGGGCTTCTTATCCCTGTGGGATTCGTCTGAAGCTTTCTTT,CASMGFLSLWDSSEAFF,.,few,TRBV19,TRBJ1-1
TGCAGTGCTTACGGGGGCACAGATACGCAGTATTTT,CSAYGGTDTQYF,.,.,TRBV20-1,TRBJ2-3
TGCGCCAGCAGCCCCGGACGCGGGTCCAACTATGGCTACACCTTC,CASSPGRGSNYGYTF,.,.,TRBV5-1,TRBJ1-2
TGTGCCACCGGGACAGGGGATTTAGGTACGCAGTATTTT,CATGTGDLGTQYF,TRBD1,many,TRBV10-3,TRBJ2-3
TGTGCCAGCAGTAACCGCCCGGGGGGAGAAACTGAAGCTTTCTTT,CASSNRPGGETEAFF,.,.,TRBV12-3/TRBV12-4,TRBJ1-1
TGTGCCAGCAGACTAACGGACAGGGCCAACACTGAAGCTTTCTTT,CASRLTDRANTEAFF,TRBD1,.,TRBV7-8,TRBJ1-1
TGCAGTGCTAAAGGGACAGGAGGCTACACCTTC,CSAKGTGGYTF,TRBD1,.,TRBV20-1,TRBJ1-2
TGTGCCAGCAGTGGAAACCTCCGGGGGGGTGGAAACATTCAGTACTTC,CASSGNLRGGGNIQYF,TRBD2,.,TRBV2,TRBJ2-4
TGCGCCAGCAGCTCCGGGACAGGGGATAGCAATCAGCCCCAGCATTTT,CASSSGTGDSNQPQHF,TRBD1,.,TRBV5-1,TRBJ1-5
TGTGCCAGCAGTTTAGGGCACAGGGGGAACATTCAGTACTTC,CASSLGHRGNIQYF,TRBD1,many,TRBV12-3/TRBV12-4,TRBJ2-4
TGTGCCAGCAGTTTGAGAAGCGGGGGGAGGCGAAACAATGAGCAGTTCTTC,CASSLRSGGRRNNEQFF,TRBD2,.,TRBV27,TRBJ2-1
TGCAGCGTTGAATGGGGGGGACAGGGCTACGAGCAGTACTTC,CSVEWGGQGYEQYF,TRBD1,many,TRBV29-1,TRBJ2-7
TGCAGTGCTGAGGACAGGAGCGTGAACACTGAAGCTTTCTTT,CSAEDRSVNTEAFF,TRBD1,.,TRBV20-1,TRBJ1-1
TGTGCCAGCAGTCCCCCTAGGACCGGGGGCATGAATGAGCAGTTCTTC,CASSPPRTGGMNEQFF,.,.,TRBV12-3/TRBV12-4,TRBJ2-1
TGTGCCAGCAGCCAAGACCAAGAGACCCAGTACTTC,CASSQDQETQYF,.,many,TRBV3-1,TRBJ2-5
TGTGCCAGCGCTATTACTCAGGGAAACTCCTACAATGAGCAGTTCTTC,CASAITQGNSYNEQFF,.,many,TRBV7-3,TRBJ2-1
TGTGCCAGCAGTTTGTCTGGGCAAGGGTATGGCTACACCTTC,CASSLSGQGYGYTF,.,few,TRBV12-3/TRBV12-4,TRBJ1-2
TGCGCCAGCAGCTTGCAAGCAACTAATGAAAAACTGTTTTTT,CASSLQATNEKLFF,.,few,TRBV5-1,TRBJ1-4
TGCAGCGTGAGACAGGGGATGAACACTGAAGCTTTCTTT,CSVRQGMNTEAFF,TRBD1,.,TRBV29-1,TRBJ1-1
TGTGCCAGCAGCCAGTTAACGGGGCTTCCCACGGGAGCTTTCTTT,CASSQLTGLPTGAFF,.,few,TRBV14,TRBJ1-1
TGCAGCGCCCTGTTTACGAGTGAACGGGAGACCCAGTACTTC,CSALFTSERETQYF,.,.,TRBV20-1,TRBJ2-5
TGCGCCAGCAGCCAAGTCCATTCCAGCTCCTACGAGCAGTACTTC,CASSQVHSSSYEQYF,.,many,TRBV4-3,TRBJ2-7
TGTGCCAGCAGCCCGTATTCCAGCGGCTACGAGCAGTACTTC,CASSPYSSGYEQYF,.,.,TRBV3-1,TRBJ2-7
TGCAGCGCCGGGGGGGCCAAAAACATTCAGTACTTC,CSAGGAKNIQYF,TRBD2,many,TRBV29-1,TRBJ2-4
TGCGCCAGCAGTGAGTCTTGGAGGGGCGGGCAGTTCTTC,CASSESWRGGQFF,.,.,TRBV10-1,TRBJ2-1
TGTGCCAGCAGTTATTTTTGGGAGTCGGACGAGCAGTACTTC,CASSYFWESDEQYF,.,few,TRBV6-2/TRBV6-3,TRBJ2-7
TGCAGTGCCGCTCGGACTGCCTGGGGGGAGCAGTACTTC,CSAARTAWGEQYF,.,few,TRBV20-1,TRBJ2-7
TGTGCCAGTAGTATCGGTCGGGTGGACTATGGCTACACCTTC,CASSIGRVDYGYTF,.,.,TRBV19,TRBJ1-2
TGTGCCATCTCGGACGGCCCGAGCTCCTACAATGAGCAGTTCTTC,CAISDGPSSYNEQFF,.,.,TRBV12-3/TRBV12-4,TRBJ2-1
TGTGCCAGCAGCGCAGTGCGGGCCCTTGGAGAGCAGTACTTC,CASSAVRALGEQYF,.,.,TRBV11-2,TRBJ2-7
TGTGCCAGCAGCTTGGGACAGTTTAGTGAGCAGTACTTC,CASSLGQFSEQYF,TRBD1,few,TRBV27,TRBJ2-7
TGTGCCAGCAGGGCCGCGGCGGGCACAGATACGCAGTATTTT,CASRAAAGTDTQYF,.,.,TRBV2,TRBJ2-3
TGTGCCAGCTCACCACCGACTCGCACAGATACGCAGTATTTT,CASSPPTRTDTQYF,.,.,TRBV18,TRBJ2-3
TGCGCCAGCATGAGCCAAGGGGGGTCGGCCGGGGAGCTGTTTTTT,CASMSQGGSAGELFF,.,.,TRBV5-1,TRBJ2-2
TGTGCCAGTAGTAGAGGATGGGGCGTTCCAACTAATGAAAAACTGTTTTTT,CASSRGWGVPTNEKLFF,.,few,TRBV19,TRBJ1-4
TGCAGTGCAGGCTTCAGGGCAACTAATGAAAAACTGTTTTTT,CSAGFRATNEKLFF,.,.,TRBV20-1,TRBJ1-4
TGTGCCAGCAGCCCACACCACGGGGCGGGAAGCCCGTATTTT,CASSPHHGAGSPYF,.,.,TRBV7-3,TRBJ2-3
TGCAGTGTCGCACAGGGAATGGGCTCTGGAAACACCATATATTTT,CSVAQGMGSGNTIYF,.,.,TRBV20-1,TRBJ1-3
TGCGCCAGCAGCCCGAGCTCCCCCCGGAGCTCCTACAATGAGCAGTTCTTC,CASSPSSPRSSYNEQFF,.,few,TRBV5-1,TRBJ2-1
TGTGCCAGCAGTTTCCGCTCGCAGTCGGAGGTCAGACATCAGCCCCAGCATTTT,CASSFRSQSEVRHQPQHF,.,few,TRBV27,TRBJ1-5
TGTGCCAGCAGTCCCGGGGGACTAGCGGGAGCTATTTACGAGCAGTACTTC,CASSPGGLAGAIYEQYF,TRBD2,few,TRBV12-3/TRBV12-4,TRBJ2-7
TGCGCCAGCAGCCCGGGGGGGGCGGGTACTGAAGCTTTCTTT,CASSPGGAGTEAFF,.,few,TRBV18,TRBJ1-1
TGCAGCGTTGGAGGGGCATCGAGAACCGGGGAGCTGTTTTTT,CSVGGASRTGELFF,.,.,TRBV29-1,TRBJ2-2
TGTGCCATCAGAACAAGCCGGGACCTTGACACCGGGGAGCTGTTTTTT,CAIRTSRDLDTGELFF,.,few,TRBV10-3,TRBJ2-2
TGTGCCAGCCAAGTTTATGGTCACAGCGAAGCTTTCTTT,CASQVYGHSEAFF,.,.,TRBV28,TRBJ1-1